The T cell receptor (beta chain) described here comes from a study of follicular helper T cells after annual influenza vaccination. In the study overall: Some donors were sampled over the 2013-2014, 2014-2015 and 2015-2016 vaccinations. General study results and limits: ICOS+CD38+ cTfh clonality change tracked circulating plasmablast frequency change.

Note on this clone: What it binds is not known.

This table comes from immunoSEQ multiplex PCR, and its TCRdb copy is limited to in-frame clones, with some not included. The sample contains several thousand clones, over 65% of which appear only once. Time point here: 2014-2015 season, 7 days after vaccination. The length of the CDR3 is 15 residues. The ends lost 5 bases at V and 4 bases at J; junction bases unmatched: 6. Germline V gene data show CDR1 as LNHDA and CDR2 as SQIVND (reference sequence). This chain joins TRBV19 and TRBJ1-1, with 11 bases matching TRBD1. Sequenced material: CXCR5+ CD38- circulating T follicular helper cells from blood, taken 7 days after influenza vaccination. Indicated subset: circulating Tfh, non-naive CD4+CXCR5+PD-1+ (ICOS+CD38+ or ICOS-CD38-). The sequence was collected from an adult who received the influenza vaccine. The CDR3 DNA follows: TGTGCCAGTAGTCCGTTGGACAGGGGGCTCACTGAAGCTTTCTTT. As protein: CASSPLDRGLTEAFF.